Sequencing of this TCR beta chain was carried out in a study of cytomegalovirus exposure and HLA in healthy donors. The germline gives CDR1 SEHNR, CDR2 FQNEAQ (reference sequence). This CDR3 contains 18 residues. The J segment lost 1 base and the V segment lost 4 bases, leaving 12 bases of the junction unmatched. The PCR used 60 Vbeta and 13 Jbeta primers. Assay: immunoSEQ multiplex PCR; the TCRdb copy retains only in-frame clones and omits some. The sample has about 170,000 clones; 55% to 65% are singletons. Sequences were obtained from PBMCs. The chain joins TRBV7-9 to TRBJ1-3; 8 bases fit TRBD1. The TCR was taken from a man between 40 and 49 years old in good health and CMV-seronegative. The CDR3 region has the DNA TGTGCCAGCAGCTCAGGGGGCCGCTTAGGTTTTTCTGGAAACACCATATATTTT. Translated: CASSSGGRLGFSGNTIYF. The variable domain in full, with the rest retrieved from reference TRBV7-9 and TRBJ1-3, is DTGVSQNPRHKITKRGQNVTFRCDPISEHNRLYWYRQTLGQGPEFLTYFQNEAQLEKSRLLSDRFSAERPKGSFSTLEIQRTEQGDSAMYLCASSSGGRLGFSGNTIYFGEGSWLTVV.